A selection of T cell receptor beta chains follows, all from one sample in a study of Graves' ophthalmopathy and Graves' hyperthyroidism. TCRdb passed the multiplex PCR reads through MiXCR, listing each CDR3 protein once. The sample carries about 590,000 distinct CDR3 sequences, 35% to 45% recorded once. Material for sequencing was peripheral blood or thyroid tissue (not recorded which). The receptors originated from an adult man with Graves' hyperthyroidism. CDR3s include the opening cysteine and the closing phenylalanine or tryptophan. D genes are given only for firm matches. Clone size is not always given. Where it is, it says once, few, many or a class for expanded clones.

abundance: few; j_gene: TRBJ2-7; v_gene: TRBV6-5; d_gene: TRBD2; CDR3nt: TGTGCCAGCAGTTACCCCGGACTAGCGGGCATCTACGAGCAGTACTTC; CDR3aa: CASSYPGLAGIYEQYF
abundance: .; j_gene: TRBJ1-6; v_gene: TRBV9; d_gene: .; CDR3nt: TGTGCCAGCAGCCGGGACATCGCCTCCAGCTCCTATAATCCACCCCTCCACTTT; CDR3aa: CASSRDIASSSYNPPLHF
abundance: .; j_gene: TRBJ2-2; v_gene: TRBV7-2; d_gene: TRBD2; CDR3nt: TGTGCCAGCAGCTGGACTAGCGGGGGGGAGCTGTTTTTT; CDR3aa: CASSWTSGGELFF
abundance: many; j_gene: TRBJ1-1; v_gene: TRBV29-1; d_gene: .; CDR3nt: TGCAGCGTTGAAGATCGTTGGCAGAACACTGAAGCTTTCTTT; CDR3aa: CSVEDRWQNTEAFF
abundance: .; j_gene: TRBJ2-6; v_gene: TRBV10-3; d_gene: TRBD1; CDR3nt: TGTGCCATCAGACCGGACAGGGGATCAACTGGGGCCAACGTCCTGACTTTC; CDR3aa: CAIRPDRGSTGANVLTF
abundance: .; j_gene: TRBJ2-5; v_gene: TRBV7-2; d_gene: .; CDR3nt: TGTGCCAGCTCAGAGGGGGGTCGGGGGACCCAGTACTTC; CDR3aa: CASSEGGRGTQYF
abundance: .; j_gene: TRBJ1-2; v_gene: TRBV7-9; d_gene: .; CDR3nt: TGTGCCAGCAGCCCCACTTCGGCTGTCTATGGCTACACCTTC; CDR3aa: CASSPTSAVYGYTF
abundance: .; j_gene: TRBJ1-4; v_gene: TRBV19; d_gene: .; CDR3nt: TGTGCCAGTAGTATGAATAGGGGAATTGCAACTAATGAAAAACTGTTTTTT; CDR3aa: CASSMNRGIATNEKLFF
abundance: .; j_gene: TRBJ2-5; v_gene: TRBV2; d_gene: TRBD1; CDR3nt: TGTGCCAGCAGTATGACAGGGCTAGAGACCCAGTACTTC; CDR3aa: CASSMTGLETQYF
abundance: .; j_gene: TRBJ2-7; v_gene: TRBV24-1; d_gene: TRBD2; CDR3nt: TGTGCCACCAGTTTACCCCTAGCGGGAGGGCCATGGAGCTACGAGCAGTACTTC; CDR3aa: CATSLPLAGGPWSYEQYF
abundance: many; j_gene: TRBJ1-5; v_gene: TRBV29-1; d_gene: .; CDR3nt: TGCAGCGTGGCAGGGAAGAACAATCAGCCCCAGCATTTT; CDR3aa: CSVAGKNNQPQHF
abundance: .; j_gene: TRBJ1-2; v_gene: TRBV24-1; d_gene: TRBD1; CDR3nt: TGTGCCACCAGTGGGGGACAGTCGAAGCATGGCTACACCTTC; CDR3aa: CATSGGQSKHGYTF
abundance: few; j_gene: TRBJ2-7; v_gene: TRBV4-1; d_gene: .; CDR3nt: TGCGCCAGCAGCCAAGATCTAGGGGCCGTATCCTACGAGCAGTACTTC; CDR3aa: CASSQDLGAVSYEQYF
abundance: many; j_gene: TRBJ2-7; v_gene: TRBV29-1; d_gene: .; CDR3nt: TGCAGCGTTGTGTGGGGGTACGAGCAGTACTTC; CDR3aa: CSVVWGYEQYF
abundance: .; j_gene: TRBJ1-1; v_gene: TRBV7-9; d_gene: .; CDR3nt: TGTGCCAGCAGCTTAGCGGGGAGGGATGAAGCTTTCTTT; CDR3aa: CASSLAGRDEAFF
abundance: .; j_gene: TRBJ2-7; v_gene: TRBV7-9; d_gene: TRBD2; CDR3nt: TGTGCCAGCACCTCGAGACTAGCGACGTTCGGTGAGCAGTACTTC; CDR3aa: CASTSRLATFGEQYF
abundance: many; j_gene: TRBJ2-7; v_gene: TRBV6-5; d_gene: .; CDR3nt: TGTGCCAGCAGTGAAGCGGGACAGATCTACGAGCAGTACTTC; CDR3aa: CASSEAGQIYEQYF
abundance: many; j_gene: TRBJ1-4; v_gene: TRBV29-1; d_gene: .; CDR3nt: TGCAGCGTTTCCAAATCAGGATCAACTAATGAAAAACTGTTTTTT; CDR3aa: CSVSKSGSTNEKLFF
abundance: few; j_gene: TRBJ2-5; v_gene: TRBV24-1; d_gene: .; CDR3nt: TGTGCCACCAGTGATCCACGCGGACAGAAAGAGACCCAGTACTTC; CDR3aa: CATSDPRGQKETQYF
abundance: .; j_gene: TRBJ1-2; v_gene: TRBV20-1; d_gene: .; CDR3nt: TGCAGTGCTAGAGATCCAGGATATGGCTACACCTTC; CDR3aa: CSARDPGYGYTF
abundance: .; j_gene: TRBJ2-3; v_gene: TRBV20-1; d_gene: .; CDR3nt: TGCAGTGCTAGTGGGCAGGGGTCGCAGTATTTT; CDR3aa: CSASGQGSQYF
abundance: many; j_gene: TRBJ1-1; v_gene: TRBV12-5; d_gene: TRBD1; CDR3nt: TGTGCTGGAACCGGGACAGGGGGCACTGAAGCTTTCTTT; CDR3aa: CAGTGTGGTEAFF
abundance: .; j_gene: TRBJ2-5; v_gene: TRBV15; d_gene: .; CDR3nt: TGTGCCAGCGGGGAATGGGGGGCGGTGGAGACCCAGTACTTC; CDR3aa: CASGEWGAVETQYF
abundance: few; j_gene: TRBJ1-4; v_gene: TRBV6-5; d_gene: .; CDR3nt: TGTGCCAGCAGTCACCAACAAACCTTTAATGAAAAACTGTTTTTT; CDR3aa: CASSHQQTFNEKLFF
abundance: .; j_gene: TRBJ1-1; v_gene: TRBV11-2; d_gene: .; CDR3nt: TGTGCCAGCACCACTCCCCTCGGGGGGGGGTTTGCTGAAGCTTTCTTT; CDR3aa: CASTTPLGGGFAEAFF
abundance: .; j_gene: TRBJ1-4; v_gene: TRBV12-3/TRBV12-4; d_gene: TRBD1; CDR3nt: TGTGCCAGCAGTGAAGGGCCCCAGGGGGGAGAACTGTTTTTT; CDR3aa: CASSEGPQGGELFF
abundance: many; j_gene: TRBJ2-7; v_gene: TRBV30; d_gene: .; CDR3nt: TGTGCCTGGATGGTCCCTCCGAACGAGCAGTACTTC; CDR3aa: CAWMVPPNEQYF
abundance: .; j_gene: TRBJ2-2; v_gene: TRBV20-1; d_gene: TRBD2; CDR3nt: TGCAGTGCTGGGACTAGCGGGGCTATCAATGAGCAGTTTTTT; CDR3aa: CSAGTSGAINEQFF
abundance: few; j_gene: TRBJ2-1; v_gene: TRBV29-1; d_gene: TRBD1; CDR3nt: TGCAGCGCAAGGGACAGGGTGGGCAATGAGCAGTTCTTC; CDR3aa: CSARDRVGNEQFF
abundance: .; j_gene: TRBJ1-1; v_gene: TRBV12-3/TRBV12-4; d_gene: .; CDR3nt: TGTGCCAGCAGTTTCCGGTTGACAGTTATGAGCACTGAAGCTTTCTTT; CDR3aa: CASSFRLTVMSTEAFF